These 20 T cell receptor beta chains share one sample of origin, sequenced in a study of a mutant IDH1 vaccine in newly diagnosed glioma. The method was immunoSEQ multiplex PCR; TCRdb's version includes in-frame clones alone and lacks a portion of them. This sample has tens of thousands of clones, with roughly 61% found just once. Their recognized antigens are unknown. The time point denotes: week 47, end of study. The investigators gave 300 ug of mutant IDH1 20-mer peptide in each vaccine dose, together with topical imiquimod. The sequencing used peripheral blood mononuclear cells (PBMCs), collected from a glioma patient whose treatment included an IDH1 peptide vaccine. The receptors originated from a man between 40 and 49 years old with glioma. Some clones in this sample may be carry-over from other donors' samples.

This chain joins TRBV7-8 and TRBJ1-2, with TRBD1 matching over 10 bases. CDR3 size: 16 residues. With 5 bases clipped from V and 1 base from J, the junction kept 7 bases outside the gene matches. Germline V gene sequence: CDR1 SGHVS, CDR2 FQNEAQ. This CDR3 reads CASSPRTGGVNYGYTF. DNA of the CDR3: TGTGCCAGCAGCCCAAGGACAGGGGGAGTTAACTATGGCTACACCTTC.

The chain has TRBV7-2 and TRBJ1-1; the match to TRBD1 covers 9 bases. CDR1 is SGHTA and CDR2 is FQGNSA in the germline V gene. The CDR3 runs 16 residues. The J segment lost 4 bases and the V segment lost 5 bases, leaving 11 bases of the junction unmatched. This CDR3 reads CASSLTPSTGGTEAFF. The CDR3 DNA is TGTGCCAGCAGCCTTACCCCCTCGACAGGGGGCACTGAAGCTTTCTTT.

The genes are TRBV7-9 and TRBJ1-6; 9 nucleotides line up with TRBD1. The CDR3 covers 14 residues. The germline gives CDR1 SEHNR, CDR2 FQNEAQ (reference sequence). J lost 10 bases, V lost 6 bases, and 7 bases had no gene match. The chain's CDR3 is CASSPTGGESPLHF. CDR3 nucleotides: TGTGCCAGCAGTCCCACAGGGGGCGAGTCACCCCTCCACTTT.

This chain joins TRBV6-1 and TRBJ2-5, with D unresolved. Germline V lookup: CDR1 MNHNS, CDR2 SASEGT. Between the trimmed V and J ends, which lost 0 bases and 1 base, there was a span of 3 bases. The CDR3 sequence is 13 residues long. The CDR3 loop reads CASSEAAQETQYF. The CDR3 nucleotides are TGTGCCAGCAGTGAAGCGGCCCAAGAGACCCAGTACTTC.

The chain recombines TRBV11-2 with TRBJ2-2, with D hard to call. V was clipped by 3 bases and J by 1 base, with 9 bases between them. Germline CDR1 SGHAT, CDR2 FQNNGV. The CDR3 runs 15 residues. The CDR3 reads CASSFVPKNTGELFF. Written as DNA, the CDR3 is TGTGCCAGCAGCTTTGTACCAAAGAACACCGGGGAGCTGTTTTTT.

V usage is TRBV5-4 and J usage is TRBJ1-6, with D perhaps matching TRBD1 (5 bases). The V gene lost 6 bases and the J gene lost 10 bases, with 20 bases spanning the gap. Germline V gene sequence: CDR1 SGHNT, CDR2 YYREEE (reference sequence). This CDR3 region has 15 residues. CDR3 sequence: CASTIDSGLGSPLHF. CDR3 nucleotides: TGTGCCAGCACCATAGACAGCGGGTTGGGATCACCCCTCCACTTT.

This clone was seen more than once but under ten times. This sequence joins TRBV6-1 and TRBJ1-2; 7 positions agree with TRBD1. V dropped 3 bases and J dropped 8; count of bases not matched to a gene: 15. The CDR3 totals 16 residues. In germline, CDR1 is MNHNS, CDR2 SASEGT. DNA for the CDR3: TGTGCCAGCAGTGATGGGCTGGACAGGTTCTCTCCCGGCTACACCTTC. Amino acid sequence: CASSDGLDRFSPGYTF.

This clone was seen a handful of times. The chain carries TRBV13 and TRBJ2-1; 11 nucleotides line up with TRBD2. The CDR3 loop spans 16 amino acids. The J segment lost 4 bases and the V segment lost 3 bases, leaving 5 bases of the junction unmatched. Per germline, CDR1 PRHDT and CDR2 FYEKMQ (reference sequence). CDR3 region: CASSLWGLAEYNEQFF. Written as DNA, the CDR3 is TGTGCCAGCAGCTTGTGGGGACTAGCGGAATACAATGAGCAGTTCTTC.

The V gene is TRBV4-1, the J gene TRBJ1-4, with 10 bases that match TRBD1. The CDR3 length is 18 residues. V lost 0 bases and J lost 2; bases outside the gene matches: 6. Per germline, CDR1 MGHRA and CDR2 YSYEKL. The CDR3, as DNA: TGCGCCAGCAGCCAAGACCGACAGGGGGCGCGGACTAATGAAAAACTGTTTTTT. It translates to CASSQDRQGARTNEKLFF.

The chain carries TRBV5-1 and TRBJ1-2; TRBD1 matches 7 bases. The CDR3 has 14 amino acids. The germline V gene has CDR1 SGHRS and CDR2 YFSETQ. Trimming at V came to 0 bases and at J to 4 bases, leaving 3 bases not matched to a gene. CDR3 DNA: TGCGCCAGCAGCTTGGTTGCAGGGGGCTATGGCTACACCTTC. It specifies CASSLVAGGYGYTF.

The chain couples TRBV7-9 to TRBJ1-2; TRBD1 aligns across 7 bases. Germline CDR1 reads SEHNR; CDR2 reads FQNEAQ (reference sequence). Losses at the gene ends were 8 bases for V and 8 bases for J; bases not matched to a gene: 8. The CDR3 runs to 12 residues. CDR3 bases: TGTGCCAGCCGGGACAGTGCTTACGGCTACACCTTC. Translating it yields CASRDSAYGYTF.

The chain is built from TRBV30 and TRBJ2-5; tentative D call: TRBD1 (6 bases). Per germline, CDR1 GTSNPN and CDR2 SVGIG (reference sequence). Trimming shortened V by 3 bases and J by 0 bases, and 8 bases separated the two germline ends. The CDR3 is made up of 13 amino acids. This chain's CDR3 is CAWSRTDQETQYF. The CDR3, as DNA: TGTGCCTGGAGCCGGACAGACCAAGAGACCCAGTACTTC.

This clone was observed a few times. The CDR3 region has the DNA TGTGCCAGCACGATTCGGGGGCCTAATTCACCCCTCCACTTT. The encoded protein is CASTIRGPNSPLHF. The chain employs TRBV6-1 and TRBJ1-6; D may be TRBD1 (6 bases). The CDR3 is 14 residues long. CDR1 is MNHNS, CDR2 SASEGT, per germline. Trimming cost V 7 bases and J 6 bases, with 13 bases left between them.

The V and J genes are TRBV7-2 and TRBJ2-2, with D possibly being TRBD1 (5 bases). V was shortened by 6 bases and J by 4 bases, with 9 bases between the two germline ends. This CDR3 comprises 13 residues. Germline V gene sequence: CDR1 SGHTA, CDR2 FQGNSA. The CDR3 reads CASRTDGTGELFF. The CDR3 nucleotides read TGTGCCAGCAGGACAGACGGCACCGGGGAGCTGTTTTTT.

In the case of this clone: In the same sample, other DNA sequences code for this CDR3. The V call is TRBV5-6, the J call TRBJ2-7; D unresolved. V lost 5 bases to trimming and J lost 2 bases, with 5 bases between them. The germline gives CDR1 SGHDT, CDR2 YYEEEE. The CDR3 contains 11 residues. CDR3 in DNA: TGTGCCAGCAGTTTAACCTACGAGCAGTACTTC. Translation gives CASSLTYEQYF.

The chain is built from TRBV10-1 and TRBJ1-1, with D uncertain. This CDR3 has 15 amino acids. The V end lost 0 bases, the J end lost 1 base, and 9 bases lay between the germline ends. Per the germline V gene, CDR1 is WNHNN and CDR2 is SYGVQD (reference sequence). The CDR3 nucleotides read TGCGCCAGCAGTGAGTCCCCTGTGGGGAACACTGAAGCTTTCTTT. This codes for CASSESPVGNTEAFF.

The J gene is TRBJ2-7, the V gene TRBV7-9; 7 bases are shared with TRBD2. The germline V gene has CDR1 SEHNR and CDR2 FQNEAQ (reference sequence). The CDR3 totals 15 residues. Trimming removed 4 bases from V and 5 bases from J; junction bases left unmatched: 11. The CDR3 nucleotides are TGTGCCAGCAGCTCCGATCCGACTAGCAGCCACGAGCAGTACTTC. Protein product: CASSSDPTSSHEQYF.

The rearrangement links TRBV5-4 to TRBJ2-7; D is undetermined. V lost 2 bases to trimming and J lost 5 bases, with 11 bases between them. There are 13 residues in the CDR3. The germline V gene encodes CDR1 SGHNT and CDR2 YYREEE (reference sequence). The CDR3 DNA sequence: TGTGCCAGCAGCTTTGAGTGGGCGGACGAGCAGTACTTC. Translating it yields CASSFEWADEQYF.

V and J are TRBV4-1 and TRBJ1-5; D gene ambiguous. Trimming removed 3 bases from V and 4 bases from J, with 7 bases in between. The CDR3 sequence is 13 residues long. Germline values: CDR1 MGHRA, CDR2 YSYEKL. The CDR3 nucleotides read TGCGCCAGCAGCCAGGACCGAAATCAGCCCCAGCATTTT. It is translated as CASSQDRNQPQHF.

CDR3 DNA: TGTGCCAGCAGCCAAGAGCCTAGCGGAAGCTCCTACAATGAGCAGTTCTTC. It specifies CASSQEPSGSSYNEQFF. The rearrangement joins TRBV4-2 to TRBJ2-1, with 7 nucleotides matching TRBD2. There are 17 residues in the CDR3. With V trimmed by 0 bases and J by 0 bases, 5 bases remained unmatched. Germline lookup yields CDR1 LGHNA and CDR2 YNFKEQ.